This entry describes one T cell receptor beta chain. The target antigen is unknown. The CDR3 totals 16 residues. Germline assignment: CDR1 SGHNT and CDR2 YYREEE (reference sequence). With 4 bases removed from V and 7 bases from J, the gap between germline ends came to 18 bases. The source of the sample is a study of T cell responses to AZD1222 COVID-19 vaccine. Notes on the study in general: Unmutated variant regions are reportedly targeted by nearly half of spike-specific TCRs. With two AZD1222 doses given, Spike-specific TCR breadth and depth both rose.

Generated by immunoSEQ multiplex PCR, the TCRdb table keeps only in-frame clones and is missing some. Here the sample spans some 140,000 clones, approximately 90% being singletons. This clonotype originated in an adult in good health. This rearrangement joins TRBV5-4 to TRBJ1-6; D gene ambiguous. The sequenced sample was peripheral blood, obtained on day 0 of AZD1222 vaccination. The chain's CDR3 is CASSAVGGIRNSPLHF. CDR3 nucleotide sequence: TGTGCCAGCAGCGCAGTAGGAGGGATACGGAATTCACCCCTCCACTTT.